This TCR beta chain was obtained from a study of CD8 T cells in ankylosing spondylitis. Regarding this clonotype: Its antigen remains unknown.

Findings of the study overall: What appeared characteristic of ankylosing spondylitis blood was a TCR beta motif of several highly homologous variants. Disease-linked clones were CD8+ and relatively rare in peripheral blood.

The CDR3 has 15 residues. J lost 8 bases, V lost 3 bases, and 10 bases had no gene match. TCRdb reanalysed the 5' RACE reads using MiXCR and keeps one entry per CDR3 protein. This sample yields some 840,000 distinct CDR3 sequences, of which about an eighth are seen a single time; under 0.6% belongs to the top ten. This TCR was sampled from a male donor with ankylosing spondylitis. This chain connects TRBV12-3 or TRBV12-4 to TRBJ1-1, with 9 bases matching TRBD1. Sample: blood, either unsorted or a sorted T cell fraction (not recorded which). The chain's CDR3 is CASSLGDRALGEAFF. As DNA, the CDR3 is TGTGCCAGCAGTTTGGGGGACAGGGCCTTAGGGGAAGCTTTCTTT.